The present T cell receptor (beta chain) was sequenced within a study of blood T cells in healthy people across ages. The authors isolated at least 6.5 million PBMCs per sample. The CDR3 length is 15 residues. Germline V gives CDR1 SNHLY, CDR2 FYNNEI. Germline trimming cut 3 bases from V and 0 bases from J; bases unmatched to any gene: 2. The second PCR ran about 6 to 11 cycles with a sample-barcoded 5' primer and J-beta primers. Sequencing yielded, for each sample, at least 2.5 million paired-end reads carrying CDR3. TCRdb reprocessed the 5' RACE reads with MiXCR, giving one entry per CDR3 protein. The sample records over a million distinct CDR3 sequences, 45% being singletons.

The sample taken for sequencing was blood. The chain employs TRBV2 and TRBJ2-3, with 8 bases that match TRBD2. This receptor was obtained from a woman in her sixties or seventies in good health. The CDR3 loop reads CASSEGLGSTDTQYF. The DNA for the CDR3 is TGTGCCAGCAGTGAGGGACTAGGGAGCACAGATACGCAGTATTTT.